The 24 T cell receptor beta chains below were found in one sample sequenced in a study of technical replicates of blood from several donors. The assay was immunoSEQ multiplex PCR, and TCRdb's table has in-frame clones only and misses some. This sample carries around 58,000 clones, around nine tenths of them seen once, and the ten largest clones take about 5%. The specimen was PBMCs. Receptors were obtained from a human donor in good health. Some clones in this sample may be carry-over from other donors' samples.

This chain connects TRBV7-2 to TRBJ2-7; D is possibly TRBD2 (5 bases). CDR1 and CDR2 from the germline V gene are SGHTA and FQGNSA. This CDR3 has 15 amino acids. Trimming left V 5 bases short and J 5 bases short, with 19 bases between. The CDR3 spells CASSRHLGGSNEQYF. CDR3 sequence (DNA): TGTGCCAGCAGCCGACATCTCGGCGGGTCCAACGAGCAGTACTTC.

This chain uses TRBV6-1 with TRBJ1-4; D is possibly TRBD1 (5 bases). V was cut by 5 bases and J by 8 bases, with 18 bases left in between. The CDR3 runs to 15 residues. Germline assignment: CDR1 MNHNS and CDR2 SASEGT. The CDR3 DNA sequence: TGTGCCAGCAGTATACAGGATAGTAGTCTCGAAAAACTGTTTTTT. Its translation: CASSIQDSSLEKLFF.

In this sample, this clone turned up a few times. The chain has TRBV7-7 and TRBJ2-5; 7 bases line up with TRBD1. The CDR3 runs 14 residues. V shed 5 bases, J shed 7 bases, and the junction held 10 bases outside the gene matches. Looked up from germline, CDR1 is SSHAT and CDR2 is FNYEAQ (reference sequence). CDR3 protein: CASSRTGTAGTQYF. The CDR3 DNA is TGTGCCAGCAGCCGCACAGGGACAGCAGGGACCCAGTACTTC.

V gene TRBV27 combines with J gene TRBJ1-1; D remains ambiguous. Germline V gene sequence: CDR1 MNHEY, CDR2 SMNVEV (reference sequence). V gave up 5 bases and J gave up 0 bases, with 7 bases separating them. This CDR3 has 13 residues. CDR3 protein: CASSPDLNTEAFF. The CDR3 DNA follows: TGTGCCAGCAGTCCGGACTTGAACACTGAAGCTTTCTTT.

The genes are TRBV5-1 and TRBJ1-2, with D uncertain. V was shortened by 4 bases and J by 3 bases, with 19 bases between the two germline ends. From germline, CDR1 is SGHRS and CDR2 YFSETQ. The CDR3 totals 16 residues. The CDR3 loop is CASSNTGSQMDYGYTF. CDR3 DNA sequence: TGCGCCAGCAGCAATACCGGGTCCCAGATGGACTATGGCTACACCTTC.

The chain carries TRBV7-8 and TRBJ1-1; D not resolved. This CDR3 comprises 13 residues. Germline CDR1 reads SGHVS; CDR2 reads FQNEAQ. Trimming stripped 2 bases from V and 0 bases from J, with 4 bases between. Here the CDR3 DNA reads TGTGCCAGCAGCTTATCTATGAACACTGAAGCTTTCTTT. Translation gives CASSLSMNTEAFF.

The V and J genes are TRBV7-8 and TRBJ2-7; D not resolved. The CDR3 spans 14 residues. V shed 1 base and J shed 9 bases, with 16 bases lying between them. Germline V CDR1 and CDR2: SGHVS, FQNEAQ. CDR3 in DNA: TGTGCCAGCAGCTTAGGGGCGTCCCCGCCTGGGCAGTACTTC. Residues: CASSLGASPPGQYF.

This chain connects TRBV27 to TRBJ1-1, with a weak D call TRBD1 (6 bases). The CDR3 runs to 14 residues. Germline-derived CDR1 and CDR2 are MNHEY and SMNVEV (reference sequence). Deletions cut 2 bases from V and 1 base from J, with 8 bases between. CDR3 nucleotides: TGTGCCAGCAGTTTAAGACAGGAGAACACTGAAGCTTTCTTT. The encoded protein is CASSLRQENTEAFF.

This clone is a singleton in its sample. CDR3 nucleotide sequence: TGTGCCAGCAGCCAAACAGGGGGGGGAGGGAATACGCAGTATTTT. Its translation is CASSQTGGGGNTQYF. This chain links TRBV5-4 with TRBJ2-3, with a tentative D call TRBD1 (8 bases). Germline CDR1 SGHNT, CDR2 YYREEE (reference sequence). Trimming took off 4 bases at V and 7 bases at J, with 19 bases between the two ends. This CDR3 contains 15 residues.

This rearrangement joins TRBV2 to TRBJ2-3; 9 positions match TRBD1. With V trimmed by 5 bases and J by 2 bases, 5 bases remained unmatched. This CDR3 has 15 residues. From germline, CDR1 is SNHLY and CDR2 FYNNEI. CDR3 in DNA: TGTGCCAGCAGTCCACAGGGGGCGTACACAGATACGCAGTATTTT. Its protein is CASSPQGAYTDTQYF.

The genes are TRBV6-5 and TRBJ2-7; 10 bases align to TRBD1. Germline trimming cut 6 bases from V and 0 bases from J; bases unmatched to any gene: 5. This CDR3 is built from 15 residues. The germline CDR1 and CDR2 sequences are MNHEY and SVGAGI. CDR3 sequence: CASRSGQGSSYEQYF. The CDR3 DNA sequence: TGTGCCAGCAGGTCGGGACAGGGGAGCTCCTACGAGCAGTACTTC.

The chain recombines TRBV9 with TRBJ2-2; D unclear. V lost 1 base and J 8 bases, leaving 3 bases between the germline ends. This CDR3 region has 11 residues. Germline V gene sequence: CDR1 SGDLS, CDR2 YYNGEE. CDR3 amino acids: CASSVPGELFF. For the CDR3, the DNA is TGTGCCAGCAGCGTACCAGGGGAGCTGTTTTTT.

The sample holds a few counts of this clone. The rearrangement joins TRBV21-1 to TRBJ1-1; TRBD1, the D gene given by the table, was not confirmed from the DNA. TRBV21-1 is a pseudogene segment. The CDR3 spans 14 residues. As DNA, the CDR3 is TGTGCCAGCACCGGTAACCCAGGGTACACTGAAGCTTTCTTT. Its protein is CASTGNPGYTEAFF.

The chain has TRBV4-1 and TRBJ1-5; perhaps TRBD1 as D (5 bases). CDR3 length: 17 residues. CDR1 is MGHRA and CDR2 is YSYEKL in the germline V gene. Trimming shortened V by 0 bases and J by 1 base, and 13 bases separated the two germline ends. The CDR3 DNA reads as TGCGCCAGCAGCCAAGATCTACGGGGGATAAGCAATCAGCCCCAGCATTTT. Translation gives CASSQDLRGISNQPQHF.

This clone was recorded a few times. V and J are TRBV7-6 and TRBJ2-7; D is ambiguous. This CDR3 comprises 12 residues. V was cut by 0 bases and J by 5 bases, with 5 bases left in between. CDR1 and CDR2 (germline): SGHVS, FNYEAQ. The CDR3 nucleotides read TGTGCCAGCAGCTTAGCGAGGAACGAGCAGTACTTC. Its protein is CASSLARNEQYF. Combining the CDR3 with reference TRBV7-6 and TRBJ2-7 gives the whole variable domain GAGVSQSPRYKVTKRGQDVALRCDPISGHVSLYWYRQALGQGPEFLTYFNYEAQQDKSGLPNDRFSAERPEGSISTLTIQRTEQRDSAMYRCASSLARNEQYFGPGTRLTVT.

The chain combines TRBV7-8 with TRBJ1-1; 11 positions match TRBD1. CDR3 length: 13 amino acids. V trimming: 5 bases; J trimming: 10 bases; junction bases outside the gene matches: 6. Germline CDR1 is SGHVS and CDR2 is FQNEAQ. The CDR3 nucleotides read TGTGCCAGCAGCCCCAGGACAGGGGGCATAGCTTTCTTT. This gives the protein CASSPRTGGIAFF. The full variable domain, with the rest looked up from reference TRBV7-8 and TRBJ1-1, is GAGVSQSPRYKVAKRGQDVALRCDPISGHVSLFWYQQALGQGPEFLTYFQNEAQLDKSGLPSDRFFAERPEGSVSTLKIQRTQQEDSAVYLCASSPRTGGIAFFGQGTRLTVV.

This chain connects TRBV7-2 to TRBJ1-1; D remains unclear. The V end lost 2 bases, the J end lost 4 bases, and 14 bases lay between the germline ends. Germline V gives CDR1 SGHTA, CDR2 FQGNSA. The CDR3 has 15 residues. As DNA, the CDR3 is TGTGCCAGCAGCTTACCCGGTCCCACGAGCACTGAAGCTTTCTTT. Amino acid sequence: CASSLPGPTSTEAFF.

The gene calls are TRBV2 and TRBJ1-5; D perhaps matches TRBD1 (5 bases). The CDR3 runs to 14 residues. Germline CDR1 is SNHLY and CDR2 is FYNNEI. Trimming cost V 5 bases and J 0 bases, with 8 bases left between them. CDR3 DNA sequence: TGTGCCAGCAGTTCAGGGTATAGCAATCAGCCCCAGCATTTT. Its translation: CASSSGYSNQPQHF. The full variable domain, in which reference TRBV2 and TRBJ1-5 provide the parts outside the CDR3, is EPEVTQTPSHQVTQMGQEVILRCVPISNHLYFYWYRQILGQKVEFLVSFYNNEISEKSEIFDDQFSVERPDGSNFTLKIRSTKLEDSAMYFCASSSGYSNQPQHFGDGTRLSIL.

The V and J genes are TRBV7-9 and TRBJ1-4; TRBD1 is a possible D gene (5 bases). There are 14 residues in the CDR3. The V and J ends lost 6 bases and 7 bases respectively, with 15 bases between them. Germline CDR1 reads SEHNR; CDR2 reads FQNEAQ (reference sequence). The chain's CDR3 is CASRSSGMGEKLFF. DNA of the CDR3: TGTGCCAGCAGAAGCTCAGGGATGGGTGAAAAACTGTTTTTT.

The chain employs TRBV7-2 and TRBJ2-1; D gene ambiguous. From germline, CDR1 is SGHTA and CDR2 FQGNSA. Trimming pared 1 base from V and 2 bases from J, leaving 6 bases between. This CDR3 has 14 amino acids. The CDR3 protein is CASSLGLAYNEQFF. CDR3 in DNA: TGTGCCAGCAGCTTAGGTCTTGCCTACAATGAGCAGTTCTTC.

V is TRBV5-4 and J is TRBJ2-1, with 8 nucleotides matching TRBD1. Germline V gives CDR1 SGHNT, CDR2 YYREEE (reference sequence). This CDR3 is built from 15 residues. V shed 1 base and J 4 bases; nucleotides not matched to a gene: 4. The CDR3 is CASSLPGGAYNEQFF. Written as DNA, the CDR3 is TGTGCCAGCAGCTTGCCAGGGGGCGCATACAATGAGCAGTTCTTC.

The V call is TRBV5-6, the J call TRBJ1-2; 7 nucleotides line up with TRBD1. With 0 bases clipped from V and 5 bases from J, the junction kept 4 bases outside the gene matches. There are 14 residues in the CDR3. Germline-derived CDR1 and CDR2 are SGHDT and YYEEEE. The CDR3 loop is CASSLVGTDYGYTF. CDR3 bases: TGTGCCAGCAGCTTGGTTGGGACAGATTATGGCTACACCTTC.

This sequence joins TRBV9 and TRBJ2-7; maybe TRBD2 (7 bases). Germline V gives CDR1 SGDLS, CDR2 YYNGEE. Deletions cut 3 bases from V and 3 bases from J, with 13 bases between. The CDR3 covers 14 residues. CDR3 amino acids: CASSGGGGNYEQYF. For the CDR3, the DNA is TGTGCCAGCAGCGGAGGGGGAGGGAACTACGAGCAGTACTTC.

The chain uses TRBV2 and TRBJ2-1, with D possibly matching TRBD2 (5 bases). V was pared by 6 bases and J by 7 bases, with 10 bases between. The germline V gene has CDR1 SNHLY and CDR2 FYNNEI. The CDR3 has 12 amino acids. Written as DNA, the CDR3 is TGTGCCAGCAGGTCCCGCGGGAATGAGCAGTTCTTC. Translated: CASRSRGNEQFF.